These 30 T cell receptor beta chains were sequenced from one sample in a study of immune heterogeneity within non-small cell lung tumors. Each sample used 600 to 700 ng of genomic DNA from bulk tumor tissue. Far-apart biopsies, several per primary tumor, were taken during surgery. The cohort was untreated, with newly diagnosed non-small cell lung cancer undergoing curative surgery. Multiplex PCR amplified the TCR beta CDR3 region. Its first round ran for around 10 cycles with 32 V and 13 J primers. TCRdb reprocessed the multiplex PCR reads with MiXCR, giving one entry per CDR3 protein. Of about 21,000 distinct CDR3 sequences detected, about 30% appear once; the ten largest clones hold roughly 4.4%. The sample was lung tumor tissue. These receptors all stem from a man aged 40-50 years with non-small cell lung cancer.

This clonotype was picked up a small number of times. V usage is TRBV7-2 and J usage is TRBJ1-1; D is perhaps TRBD1 (5 bases). Germline V gives CDR1 SGHTA, CDR2 FQGNSA. Trimming shortened V by 2 bases and J by 0 bases, and 7 bases separated the two germline ends. This CDR3 spans 14 amino acids. The DNA for the CDR3 is TGTGCCAGCAGCTTACGGGGGATGAACACTGAAGCTTTCTTT. As protein: CASSLRGMNTEAFF.

This clonotype is termed medium-sized. The chain combines TRBV15 with TRBJ2-4; no definite D call. The CDR3 is 15 amino acids. In germline, CDR1 is LNHNV, CDR2 YYDKDF (reference sequence). Trimming cost V 2 bases and J 0 bases, with 8 bases left between them. This chain's CDR3 is CATSRMDGAKNIQYF. CDR3 coding DNA: TGTGCCACCAGCAGAATGGACGGAGCCAAAAACATTCAGTACTTC.

The V and J genes are TRBV2 and TRBJ2-5, with TRBD2 matching over 7 bases. The CDR3 runs to 15 residues. Germline V gene lookup returns CDR1 SNHLY and CDR2 FYNNEI. V lost 5 bases to trimming and J lost 4 bases; unmatched junction nucleotides: 10. The CDR3 nucleotides are TGTGCCAGCAGTAACAGCGGGACCCCAGGAGAGACCCAGTACTTC. This gives the protein CASSNSGTPGETQYF.

This clonotype was detected a few times. V gene TRBV28 combines with J gene TRBJ1-1; D possibly corresponds to TRBD1 (5 bases). The CDR3 is made up of 15 amino acids. Germline CDR1 is MDHEN and CDR2 is SYDVKM. The V end lost 5 bases, the J end lost 5 bases, and 18 bases lay between the germline ends. CDR3 residues: CASSGIDSPRTEAFF. CDR3 bases: TGTGCCAGCAGTGGAATCGACAGCCCCAGGACTGAAGCTTTCTTT.

The chain is built from TRBV4-1 and TRBJ2-3; the match to TRBD2 covers 7 bases. With V trimmed by 2 bases and J by 0 bases, 5 bases remained unmatched. This CDR3 comprises 16 residues. Germline CDR1 and CDR2: MGHRA and YSYEKL. CDR3 amino acids: CASSQRSGGSTDTQYF. The CDR3 nucleotides read TGCGCCAGCAGCCAACGATCGGGGGGTAGCACAGATACGCAGTATTTT.

This clonotype was seen at least ten times. The V and J genes are TRBV27 and TRBJ2-1; no clear D. CDR3 length equals 12 residues. Germline V gene data show CDR1 as MNHEY and CDR2 as SMNVEV (reference sequence). V shed 3 bases and J shed 7 bases, with 7 bases lying between them. CDR3 amino acids: CASSFTSNEQFF. CDR3 nucleotide sequence: TGTGCCAGCAGTTTTACCTCGAATGAGCAGTTCTTC.

The table lists this clonotype with many counts. The gene calls are TRBV12-3 or TRBV12-4 and TRBJ1-5, with D possibly matching TRBD1 (6 bases). Between the trimmed V and J ends, which lost 5 bases and 1 base, there was a span of 12 bases. There are 15 residues in the CDR3. CDR3 bases: TGTGCCAGCAGTCTAATAGGGACAAGCAATCAGCCCCAGCATTTT. Protein product: CASSLIGTSNQPQHF.

In its sample, this clonotype was seen a few times. V gene TRBV3-1 combines with J gene TRBJ2-3, with D perhaps matching TRBD2 (6 bases). There are 15 residues in the CDR3. V shed 0 bases and J shed 5 bases, with 12 bases lying between them. Germline V gene lookup returns CDR1 LGHDT and CDR2 YNNKEL (reference sequence). CDR3 sequence reads: CASSQERVGGDTQYF. In nucleotides, the CDR3 is TGTGCCAGCAGCCAAGAGCGGGTGGGGGGAGATACGCAGTATTTT.

The chain joins TRBV5-8 to TRBJ1-5; a possible D gene is TRBD1 (5 bases). V lost 2 bases and J 5 bases, leaving 11 bases between the germline ends. CDR3 length: 14 amino acids. CDR1 and CDR2 from the germline V gene are SGHTS and YDEGEE. The CDR3 here is CASSFPLRDQPQHF. As DNA, the CDR3 is TGTGCCAGCAGCTTTCCCCTCAGGGATCAGCCCCAGCATTTT.

V and J are TRBV3-2 and TRBJ2-2; TRBD2 is the table's D call and was not checked against the DNA. TRBV3-2 is deemed a pseudogene. The CDR3 has 16 residues. CDR3 in DNA: TGTGCCAGCAGCCACCGACTAGCGGGAGTTACCGTGGAGCTGTTTTTT. It is translated as CASSHRLAGVTVELFF.

This clonotype was observed a few times. This is likely a read error, given that the CDR3 carries no conserved phenylalanine or tryptophan at its end. The V gene is TRBV20-1, the J gene TRBJ1-2, with 7 bases identical to TRBD1. CDR3 length equals 13 residues. V dropped 5 bases and J dropped 3; count of bases not matched to a gene: 6. CDR1 DFQATT and CDR2 SNEGSKA come from the germline V gene (reference sequence). The CDR3 DNA reads as TGCAGTGCTGGGCAGGGGGTCTACTATGGCTACACCTTG. The encoded protein is CSAGQGVYYGYTL.

This clonotype showed up just a few times. The chain employs TRBV18 and TRBJ2-1; the match to TRBD1 covers 12 bases. V shed 6 bases, J shed 10 bases, and the junction held 13 bases outside the gene matches. The CDR3 extends over 16 amino acids. Germline V CDR1 and CDR2: KGHSH, LQKENI. The CDR3 bases are TGTGCCAGCTCCCCGATGACCGGGACAGGGGGCTGGGAGCAGTTCTTC. Residues: CASSPMTGTGGWEQFF.

This clonotype was observed many times. V usage is TRBV27 and J usage is TRBJ2-1; TRBD2 matches 11 bases. This CDR3 region has 17 residues. V shed 5 bases and J 7 bases; nucleotides not matched to a gene: 13. CDR1 and CDR2 from the germline V gene are MNHEY and SMNVEV (reference sequence). Here the CDR3 reads CASSLSLSGRAGNEQFF. CDR3 in DNA: TGTGCCAGCAGTCTAAGCCTTAGCGGGAGGGCCGGGAATGAGCAGTTCTTC.

About this clonotype: It may be a read error: a sequence one base away is much more abundant. The chain employs TRBV20-1 and TRBJ2-7, with 8 nucleotides matching TRBD2. Germline trimming cut 5 bases from V and 5 bases from J; bases unmatched to any gene: 14. Germline CDR1 is DFQATT and CDR2 is SNEGSKA (reference sequence). This CDR3 region has 15 residues. The DNA for the CDR3 is TGCAGTGCTGGTTACCCCGTAGCGGGAATCGACGAGCAGTACTTC. Translated, it gives CSAGYPVAGIDEQYF.

The chain is built from TRBV7-2 and TRBJ2-1; 9 bases match TRBD2. This CDR3 contains 17 residues. Trimming removed 5 bases from V and 1 base from J; junction bases left unmatched: 9. The germline V gene encodes CDR1 SGHTA and CDR2 FQGNSA. The DNA of the CDR3 is TGTGCCAGCAGCGTAAACCTAGCGGGAAGTTCCTACAATGAGCAGTTCTTC. This gives the protein CASSVNLAGSSYNEQFF.

V gene TRBV5-1 combines with J gene TRBJ2-5; the D call may be TRBD1 or TRBD2 (5 bases each). Germline-derived CDR1 and CDR2 are SGHRS and YFSETQ. Trimming stripped 0 bases from V and 4 bases from J, with 13 bases between. CDR3 size: 15 residues. The CDR3 DNA reads as TGCGCCAGCAGCTTGGCGTGGGACCCGGGAGAGACCCAGTACTTC. This sequence encodes CASSLAWDPGETQYF.

This clonotype was picked up a small number of times. The chain employs TRBV5-1 and TRBJ1-1, with TRBD1 as a possible D gene (5 bases). The CDR3 is 14 residues long. V was trimmed by 4 bases and J by 4 bases, leaving 14 bases between them. Germline V gene lookup returns CDR1 SGHRS and CDR2 YFSETQ. The CDR3 sequence: CASSSRVAGTEAFF. DNA of the CDR3: TGCGCCAGCAGCAGCAGGGTGGCGGGCACTGAAGCTTTCTTT.

A few counts support this clonotype. V is TRBV7-9 and J is TRBJ1-5; the D gene is possibly TRBD1 (5 bases). The V end was cut by 5 bases, the J end by 0 bases, with 8 bases between. Germline V gene lookup returns CDR1 SEHNR and CDR2 FQNEAQ (reference sequence). This CDR3 comprises 14 residues. The CDR3 DNA is TGTGCCAGCAGCGCGACAGATAGCAATCAGCCCCAGCATTTT. It encodes CASSATDSNQPQHF. Filled out from reference TRBV7-9 and TRBJ1-5, the complete variable domain reads DTGVSQNPRHKITKRGQNVTFRCDPISEHNRLYWYRQTLGQGPEFLTYFQNEAQLEKSRLLSDRFSAERPKGSFSTLEIQRTEQGDSAMYLCASSATDSNQPQHFGDGTRLSIL.

Turning to this clonotype: Germline is not matched at one junction end, which may reflect a read error. The rearrangement joins TRBV6-9 to TRBJ2-2; perhaps TRBD2 as D (6 bases). The CDR3 runs 14 residues. Germline CDR1 reads MNHGY; CDR2 reads SVAAGI. CDR3 sequence reads: CASSYIGLGGEMFF. CDR3 in DNA: TGTGCCAGCAGTTACATCGGGCTTGGCGGGGAGATGTTTTTT.

CDR3 coding DNA: TGTGCCATCAGTGAGTCGGCGGGATCCTACGAGCAGTACTTC. Its protein product is CAISESAGSYEQYF. The rearrangement links TRBV10-3 to TRBJ2-7; a possible D gene is TRBD2 (6 bases). Trimming removed 0 bases at V and 1 base at J, with 7 bases between. The CDR3 is 14 residues long. Germline V gene data show CDR1 as ENHRY and CDR2 as SYGVKD.

This clonotype has a handful of counts. V usage is TRBV7-2 and J usage is TRBJ2-3, with D possibly being TRBD2 (6 bases). The V end was cut by 2 bases, the J end by 4 bases, with 10 bases between. CDR1 is SGHTA, CDR2 FQGNSA, per germline. This CDR3 is 14 amino acids long. CDR3 sequence reads: CASSLLLAADTQYF. In nucleotides, the CDR3 is TGTGCCAGCAGCTTACTACTAGCAGCAGATACGCAGTATTTT.

The chain has TRBV2 and TRBJ1-5, with 11 bases aligning to TRBD1. V shed 6 bases, J shed 6 bases, and the junction held 7 bases outside the gene matches. CDR1 and CDR2 (germline): SNHLY, FYNNEI. CDR3 length: 15 amino acids. The CDR3 nucleotides are TGTGCCAGCAGGGGGGCCGGGACAGGGGGTCAGCCCCAGCATTTT. Its protein is CASRGAGTGGQPQHF.

There are many counts of this clonotype. CDR3 DNA sequence: TGTGCCAGCAGCCAAGATCTAGTAGGTGGCACAGATACGCAGTATTTT. It codes for CASSQDLVGGTDTQYF. The chain has TRBV4-2 and TRBJ2-3, with D hard to call. Trimming cost V 0 bases and J 1 base, with 11 bases left between them. The length of the CDR3 is 16 residues. Per germline, CDR1 LGHNA and CDR2 YNFKEQ.

Of note for this clonotype: A much larger clone differs by one base, so this may be a read error. The gene calls are TRBV6-9 and TRBJ2-2, with D unclear. Germline CDR1 MNHGY, CDR2 SVAAGI. The CDR3 spans 14 residues. CDR3 bases: TGTGACAGCAGTTCCACGGAGAACACCGGGGAGCTGTTTTTT. As protein: CDSSSTENTGELFF.

The genes are TRBV14 and TRBJ2-3; no firm D call. The CDR3 is 15 amino acids. CDR1 is SGHDN and CDR2 is FVKESK in the germline V gene. V dropped 8 bases and J dropped 2 bases, with 17 bases sitting between them. Here the CDR3 DNA reads TGTGCCAGCTCGCGCGCCCTGGGTTTCACAGATACGCAGTATTTT. Protein: CASSRALGFTDTQYF.

This clonotype was detected ten times or more. An end of the junction does not agree with germline; a read error may underlie this. The chain recombines TRBV10-3 with TRBJ2-2; no reliable D call. Germline CDR1 reads ENHRY; CDR2 reads SYGVKD. The CDR3 runs to 14 residues. The CDR3 DNA sequence: TGTGCCATCCGTGAAAGGGAAAACACCGGGGAGCTGTTTTTT. It translates to CAIRERENTGELFF.

By share of the sample, this clonotype is medium-sized (0.01 to 0.1%). The chain couples TRBV24-1 to TRBJ1-2, with 7 positions matching TRBD1. Germline V gives CDR1 KGHDR, CDR2 SFDVKD. The CDR3 totals 14 residues. V trimming: 7 bases; J trimming: 3 bases; junction bases outside the gene matches: 7. For the CDR3, the DNA is TGTGCCACCAGAATGGGACAGCCCTACTATGGCTACACCTTC. Residues: CATRMGQPYYGYTF.

This clonotype was counted ten times or more. The genes are TRBV24-1 and TRBJ1-2; tentative D call: TRBD1 (5 bases). The V gene lost 4 bases and the J gene lost 2 bases, with 10 bases spanning the gap. The CDR3 is 14 residues long. Germline values: CDR1 KGHDR, CDR2 SFDVKD. The CDR3: CATSEETENYGYTF. CDR3 sequence (DNA): TGTGCCACCAGTGAAGAGACAGAGAACTATGGCTACACCTTC.

Concerning this clonotype itself: A much larger clone lies a single base off, so this may be a read error. The CDR3 region is CASSSGGGSVAQHF. The CDR3 nucleotides read TGTGCCAGCAGCTCTGGGGGTGGTAGCGTGGCCCAGCATTTT. V gene TRBV7-2 combines with J gene TRBJ1-5; D perhaps matches TRBD1 (5 bases). CDR3 length: 14 amino acids. Trimming pared 4 bases from V and 11 bases from J, leaving 18 bases between. Germline CDR1 and CDR2: SGHTA and FQGNSA.

This clonotype was seen many times. This chain connects TRBV11-3 to TRBJ2-3; D call uncertain. The CDR3 totals 15 residues. The V gene lost 1 base and the J gene lost 0 bases, with 8 bases spanning the gap. Germline lookup yields CDR1 SGHNT and CDR2 YENEEA. The CDR3 spells CASSLGDFSTDTQYF. CDR3 in DNA: TGTGCCAGCAGCTTAGGGGATTTTAGCACAGATACGCAGTATTTT.